One and the same sample provided the 32 T cell receptor beta chains below, sequenced in a study of Ad26.COV2.S vaccination and SARS-CoV-2 variants. TCRdb keeps only in-frame clones here, not all; method: immunoSEQ multiplex PCR. This table holds some 350,000 clones, roughly 94% found once. The sequencing here drew on peripheral blood, taken after recovery from COVID-19. The receptors were gathered from a human donor who had recovered from COVID-19.

The chain carries TRBV9 and TRBJ2-7; TRBD1 matches at 10 bases. CDR3 size: 15 residues. The germline V gene has CDR1 SGDLS and CDR2 YYNGEE. V gave up 0 bases and J gave up 7 bases; unmatched junction bases: 7. In nucleotides, the CDR3 is TGTGCCAGCAGCGTAGCTGACAGGGGGCGCGGTGAGCAGTACTTC. It codes for CASSVADRGRGEQYF. Filled out from reference TRBV9 and TRBJ2-7, the complete variable domain reads DSGVTQTPKHLITATGQRVTLRCSPRSGDLSVYWYQQSLDQGLQFLIQYYNGEERAKGNILERFSAQQFPDLHSELNLSSLELGDSALYFCASSVADRGRGEQYFGPGTRLTVT.

The chain couples TRBV12-3 or TRBV12-4 to TRBJ1-1; TRBD1 matches 7 bases. V lost 6 bases and J lost 5; bases outside the gene matches: 6. The CDR3 length is 13 residues. For the CDR3, the DNA is TGTGCCAGCAGCATTCTACAGGGGACTGAAGCTTTCTTT. As protein: CASSILQGTEAFF.

The V call is TRBV9, the J call TRBJ1-2; D remains ambiguous. CDR3 size: 12 residues. With 2 bases removed from V and 7 bases from J, the gap between germline ends came to 9 bases. Germline-derived CDR1 and CDR2 are SGDLS and YYNGEE. The CDR3 DNA follows: TGTGCCAGCAGCGTCACGGTCGGTGGCTACACCTTC. Its translation is CASSVTVGGYTF.

The chain is built from TRBV7-2 and TRBJ1-2; D gene ambiguous. CDR3 length: 13 amino acids. Germline assignment: CDR1 SGHTA and CDR2 FQGNSA. V was cut by 3 bases and J by 0 bases, with 5 bases left in between. CDR3 in amino acids: CASSFGTNYGYTF. The CDR3 DNA reads as TGTGCCAGCAGCTTTGGCACTAACTATGGCTACACCTTC.

This CDR3 is CASSSRAHTGELFF. In DNA form, the CDR3 reads TGTGCCAGCAGCTCCCGGGCCCACACCGGGGAGCTGTTTTTT. The rearrangement joins TRBV7-9 to TRBJ2-2; D unresolved. This CDR3 region has 14 residues. From germline, CDR1 is SEHNR and CDR2 FQNEAQ (reference sequence). The germline V and J ends were trimmed by 4 bases and 3 bases, with 9 bases remaining between them.

The chain links TRBV2 to TRBJ2-5, with 10 bases aligning to TRBD1. Germline V lookup: CDR1 SNHLY, CDR2 FYNNEI. The CDR3 is made up of 16 amino acids. Germline trimming cut 8 bases from V and 4 bases from J; bases unmatched to any gene: 13. The CDR3 is CASPSGRDRGGETQYF. The CDR3 region has the DNA TGTGCCAGCCCCTCCGGCCGGGACAGGGGTGGAGAGACCCAGTACTTC.

V and J are TRBV27 and TRBJ1-1, with a weak D call TRBD1 (5 bases). The V end was cut by 6 bases, the J end by 5 bases, with 13 bases between. Germline V gene data show CDR1 as MNHEY and CDR2 as SMNVEV (reference sequence). The CDR3 sequence is 13 residues long. CDR3 nucleotides: TGTGCCAGCAGCCCCGGCGGGGGGACTGAAGCTTTCTTT. Translating gives CASSPGGGTEAFF.

The chain uses TRBV12-3 or TRBV12-4 and TRBJ1-6, with D uncertain. This CDR3 has 12 amino acids. V lost 6 bases and J 9 bases, leaving 9 bases between the germline ends. This CDR3 reads CASSFSGSPLHF. CDR3 DNA sequence: TGTGCCAGCAGCTTCAGTGGTTCACCCCTCCACTTT.

The CDR3 reads CASSPVAGGSYNEQFF. The CDR3 DNA sequence: TGTGCCAGCAGCCCCGTAGCGGGGGGCTCCTACAATGAGCAGTTCTTC. The rearrangement joins TRBV7-3 to TRBJ2-1; 10 bases fit TRBD2. The CDR3 contains 16 residues. Germline trimming cut 5 bases from V and 0 bases from J; bases unmatched to any gene: 4. Germline lookup yields CDR1 SGHTA and CDR2 FQGTGA.

Of note for this clone: The sample has other DNA sequences that encode this CDR3 too. The V gene is TRBV6-1, the J gene TRBJ1-5; D remains ambiguous. Germline assignment: CDR1 MNHNS and CDR2 SASEGT. Trimming shortened V by 0 bases and J by 3 bases, and 6 bases separated the two germline ends. The CDR3 is 14 residues long. The CDR3 sequence is CASSEAGFNQPQHF. The DNA of the CDR3 is TGTGCCAGCAGTGAAGCAGGTTTCAATCAGCCCCAGCATTTT.

There are a few counts of this clone. This chain connects TRBV2 to TRBJ1-5; D not resolved. Germline assignment: CDR1 SNHLY and CDR2 FYNNEI. V was pared by 6 bases and J by 0 bases, with 9 bases between. The CDR3 contains 14 residues. The CDR3 spells CASRNTYSNQPQHF. As DNA, the CDR3 is TGTGCCAGCAGAAATACCTATAGCAATCAGCCCCAGCATTTT.

V gene TRBV6-5 combines with J gene TRBJ2-7, with D unresolved. This CDR3 is 14 amino acids long. Germline-derived CDR1 and CDR2 are MNHEY and SVGAGI. Trimming took 6 bases from V and 7 from J, leaving 19 bases between them. The CDR3 reads CASSHLLPLREQYF. As DNA, the CDR3 is TGTGCCAGCAGCCATCTCCTACCCCTCCGGGAGCAGTACTTC.

The gene calls are TRBV12-3 or TRBV12-4 and TRBJ2-3, with D uncertain. The CDR3 is 12 amino acids. V lost 3 bases and J 4 bases, leaving 5 bases between the germline ends. In nucleotides, the CDR3 is TGTGCCAGCAGTTTTCTCCCAGATACGCAGTATTTT. It translates to CASSFLPDTQYF.

The J gene is TRBJ1-4, the V gene TRBV27; 7 positions match TRBD1. V trimming: 5 bases; J trimming: 7 bases; junction bases outside the gene matches: 4. The CDR3 is 13 amino acids. Looked up from germline, CDR1 is MNHEY and CDR2 is SMNVEV (reference sequence). The CDR3 DNA follows: TGTGCCAGCAGTGACAGGGAGGGTGAAAAACTGTTTTTT. Translation gives CASSDREGEKLFF.

The V gene is TRBV4-1, the J gene TRBJ2-2; D call uncertain. The CDR3 totals 12 residues. Germline V gene sequence: CDR1 MGHRA, CDR2 YSYEKL. V lost 3 bases and J 7 bases, leaving 6 bases between the germline ends. Here the CDR3 reads CASSHDGGELFF. The CDR3 coding sequence is TGCGCCAGCAGCCATGACGGCGGGGAGCTGTTTTTT.

The J gene is TRBJ1-1, the V gene TRBV11-2; TRBD1 matches 7 bases. CDR3 length: 13 amino acids. Looked up from germline, CDR1 is SGHAT and CDR2 is FQNNGV. Germline trimming cut 4 bases from V and 11 bases from J; bases unmatched to any gene: 10. This CDR3 reads CASSSRRGQRAFF. CDR3 bases: TGTGCCAGCAGCTCGAGGAGGGGACAGAGGGCTTTCTTT. Variable domain in full (rest from reference TRBV11-2 and TRBJ1-1): EAGVAQSPRYKIIEKRQSVAFWCNPISGHATLYWYQQILGQGPKLLIQFQNNGVVDDSQLPKDRFSAERLKGVDSTLKIQPAKLEDSAVYLCASSSRRGQRAFFGQGTRLTVV.

This chain connects TRBV5-1 to TRBJ2-7; D is uncertain. V lost 1 base, J lost 0 bases, and 14 bases lay in between. Per germline, CDR1 SGHRS and CDR2 YFSETQ. This CDR3 has 16 amino acids. This CDR3 is CASSLSFPNRSYEQYF. The CDR3 DNA reads as TGCGCCAGCAGCTTGAGCTTCCCTAACCGCTCCTACGAGCAGTACTTC.

The chain recombines TRBV5-1 with TRBJ1-6; D perhaps matches TRBD1 (5 bases). The CDR3 loop spans 16 amino acids. Germline V gives CDR1 SGHRS, CDR2 YFSETQ. V lost 0 bases, J lost 6 bases, and 13 bases lay in between. The DNA of the CDR3 is TGCGCCAGCAGCTTGGCGTCAGGGCGGTTTAATTCACCCCTCCACTTT. Its protein product is CASSLASGRFNSPLHF.

This chain joins TRBV3-1 (or the pseudogene TRBV3-2) and TRBJ2-5; tentatively, D is TRBD1 (5 bases). The V gene's germline CDR1 is LGHDT and CDR2 YNNKEL (reference sequence). The CDR3 consists of 15 residues. Trimming cost V 3 bases and J 2 bases, with 13 bases left between them. The CDR3 DNA sequence: TGTGCCAGCAGCCAGGGGCTACTACGACAAGAGACCCAGTACTTC. It translates to CASSQGLLRQETQYF.

The CDR3 DNA sequence: TGCGCCAGCGGACCCGGGACCGTGACGGAGCAGTTCTTC. This encodes CASGPGTVTEQFF. The rearrangement uses TRBV10-1 and TRBJ2-1; the D gene could be TRBD1 or TRBD2 (5 bases each). CDR1 is WNHNN and CDR2 is SYGVQD in the germline V gene (reference sequence). This CDR3 contains 13 residues. Trimming took 8 bases from V and 10 from J, leaving 18 bases between them.

The chain combines TRBV6-1 with TRBJ1-2, with TRBD1 as a possible D gene (5 bases). This CDR3 has 16 residues. Trimming left V 2 bases short and J 1 base short, with 14 bases between. Per the germline V gene, CDR1 is MNHNS and CDR2 is SASEGT. CDR3 nucleotide sequence: TGTGCCAGCAGTGAAAGGGGAGTGGGGATTAACTATGGCTACACCTTC. The encoded protein is CASSERGVGINYGYTF.

The gene calls are TRBV10-3 and TRBJ2-3; D call uncertain. The CDR3 spans 13 residues. Trimming left V 4 bases short and J 3 bases short, with 8 bases between. CDR1 and CDR2 from the germline V gene are ENHRY and SYGVKD. The CDR3 reads CAISVIGTDTQYF. The CDR3 region has the DNA TGTGCCATCAGTGTGATAGGGACAGATACGCAGTATTTT.

Concerning this clone: The same CDR3 also results from other DNA sequences found in this sample. V is TRBV10-2 and J is TRBJ2-3; 14 bases agree with TRBD2. Germline V gene lookup returns CDR1 WSHSY and CDR2 SAAADI. This CDR3 is 15 amino acids long. V lost 6 bases and J lost 6; bases outside the gene matches: 5. The CDR3 region is CASRTSGGAGDTQYF. The CDR3 region has the DNA TGCGCCAGCAGGACTAGCGGGGGGGCAGGGGATACGCAGTATTTT.

The genes are TRBV5-6 and TRBJ2-1, with D hard to call. CDR3 length equals 15 residues. Germline lookup yields CDR1 SGHDT and CDR2 YYEEEE. Trimming removed 2 bases at V and 4 bases at J, with 13 bases between. CDR3 residues: CASSLRLEYYNEQFF. CDR3 coding DNA: TGTGCCAGCAGCTTAAGACTGGAATATTACAATGAGCAGTTCTTC.

This sequence joins TRBV6-4 and TRBJ2-3, with a possible D match to TRBD2 (7 bases). The CDR3 runs 15 residues. Germline-derived CDR1 and CDR2 are MRHNA and SNTAGT. Trimming cost V 1 base and J 8 bases, with 16 bases left between them. CDR3 amino acids: CASSDYGGPRVTQYF. In DNA form, the CDR3 reads TGTGCCAGCAGTGACTACGGGGGGCCCCGGGTTACGCAGTATTTT.

This chain links TRBV9 with TRBJ1-1, with D perhaps TRBD1 (6 bases). Germline V lookup: CDR1 SGDLS, CDR2 YYNGEE. This CDR3 is built from 15 residues. Between the trimmed V and J ends, which lost 4 bases and 6 bases, there was a span of 19 bases. CDR3 nucleotides: TGTGCCAGCAGCAGCCGGGCAGGGGCGAGCGCTGAAGCTTTCTTT. Its translation is CASSSRAGASAEAFF.

Comments on this clone: An end of the junction does not agree with germline; a read error may underlie this. The rearrangement joins TRBV18 to TRBJ1-1; D gene unclear. CDR1 KGHSH and CDR2 LQKENI come from the germline V gene. The CDR3 consists of 15 residues. CDR3 sequence: CASSREDPMNAEAFF. The CDR3 DNA sequence: TGTGCCAGCTCACGGGAGGACCCCATGAACGCTGAAGCTTTCTTT. Together with reference TRBV18 and TRBJ1-1, the CDR3 gives the full variable domain: NAGVMQNPRHLVRRRGQEARLRCSPMKGHSHVYWYRQLPEEGLKFMVYLQKENIIDESGMPKERFSAEFPKEGPSILRIQQVVRGDSAAYFCASSREDPMNAEAFFGQGTRLTVV.

This clone has just a few counts. The chain recombines TRBV7-8 with TRBJ1-2; D is unresolved. Germline V gene lookup returns CDR1 SGHVS and CDR2 FQNEAQ. The CDR3 is 15 residues long. Trimming stripped 5 bases from V and 4 bases from J, with 17 bases between. Here the CDR3 reads CASSPSGARTYGYTF. CDR3 nucleotide sequence: TGTGCCAGCAGCCCTTCTGGCGCCAGGACCTATGGCTACACCTTC.

The chain uses TRBV25-1 and TRBJ1-5; D remains unclear. CDR1 MGHDK and CDR2 SYGVNS come from the germline V gene. Trimming removed 4 bases at V and 0 bases at J, with 7 bases between. CDR3 size: 14 residues. CDR3 amino acids: CASSALYSNQPQHF. CDR3 coding DNA: TGTGCCAGCAGTGCCCTATATAGCAATCAGCCCCAGCATTTT. The full variable domain, with the rest looked up from reference TRBV25-1 and TRBJ1-5, is EADIYQTPRYLVIGTGKKITLECSQTMGHDKMYWYQQDPGMELHLIHYSYGVNSTEKGDLSSESTVSRIRTEHFPLTLESARPSHTSQYLCASSALYSNQPQHFGDGTRLSIL.

The chain carries TRBV11-2 and TRBJ1-3, with D tentatively TRBD1 (6 bases). V was clipped by 4 bases and J by 0 bases, with 13 bases between them. Germline lookup yields CDR1 SGHAT and CDR2 FQNNGV. CDR3 length equals 16 residues. The DNA for the CDR3 is TGTGCCAGCAGCTATGGACAGCGGAGCTCTGGAAACACCATATATTTT. Translated, it gives CASSYGQRSSGNTIYF.

The table lists this clone with a count of one. V usage is TRBV5-1 and J usage is TRBJ2-5; TRBD2 agrees at 8 bases. The V gene end was trimmed by 5 bases and the J gene end by 5 bases; junction bases not matched to a gene: 8. Germline V gene lookup returns CDR1 SGHRS and CDR2 YFSETQ. The CDR3 length is 14 residues. The CDR3 DNA is TGCGCCAGCAGTTCCCCCGGGGGGGATGAGACCCAGTACTTC. This codes for CASSSPGGDETQYF.

This sequence joins TRBV7-3 and TRBJ2-2; D is unresolved. V dropped 5 bases and J dropped 6 bases, with 10 bases sitting between them. Germline lookup yields CDR1 SGHTA and CDR2 FQGTGA. The CDR3 is made up of 13 amino acids. The CDR3 here is CASSTNGAGELFF. The CDR3 nucleotides read TGTGCCAGCAGCACAAATGGTGCCGGGGAGCTGTTTTTT. Using reference TRBV7-3 and TRBJ2-2 for the parts outside the CDR3, the full variable domain is GAGVSQTPSNKVTEKGKYVELRCDPISGHTALYWYRQSLGQGPEFLIYFQGTGAADDSGLPNDRFFAVRPEGSVSTLKIQRTERGDSAVYLCASSTNGAGELFFGEGSRLTVL.